One sample yielded the 32 T cell receptor beta chains listed below, sequenced in a study of regulatory T cells in long-lasting Graves disease. Through Arm-PCR of CDR3 regions and iRepertoire HTBI primers, TCR beta libraries were built. Each CDR3 protein is one row after TCRdb ran MiXCR on the multiplex PCR reads. Of over 350,000 distinct CDR3 sequences in the sample, approximately 16% were seen once. The time point: newly diagnosed GD, antithyroid drugs for less than 3 months. RNA extracted from PBMCs served as the sequencing template. These same records also appear under a second study, on T cells in Graves' hyperthyroidism and ophthalmopathy.

Sequences were derived from peripheral blood mononuclear cells (PBMCs), sampled at new diagnosis, from a patient treated with antithyroid drugs. These receptors were obtained from a woman aged 40 to 49 with Graves disease.

This clonotype has more than one count but fewer than ten. The chain joins TRBV29-1 to TRBJ2-7; possibly TRBD2 for D (6 bases). Germline V gives CDR1 SQVTM, CDR2 ANQGSEA. V was cut by 1 base and J by 7 bases, with 14 bases left in between. CDR3 size: 13 residues. The CDR3 DNA sequence: TGCAGCGTTGAAGTCGGCGGGATAAGGGAGCAGTACTTC. Its protein is CSVEVGGIREQYF.

Many counts were recorded for this clonotype. V is TRBV6-5 and J is TRBJ2-1, with D uncertain. This CDR3 spans 15 amino acids. V lost 2 bases and J 6 bases, leaving 14 bases between the germline ends. Per the germline V gene, CDR1 is MNHEY and CDR2 is SVGAGI. CDR3 sequence (DNA): TGTGCCAGCAGTTACGTATCGACCCTTCCCAATGAGCAGTTCTTC. It yields the protein CASSYVSTLPNEQFF.

Concerning this clonotype: As the CDR3 is not closed by the conserved phenylalanine or tryptophan, this likely results from a read error. The DNA is omitted, as the CDR3 cannot be located on it reliably, and the CDR3 follows TCRdb's listing. The chain recombines TRBV6-5 with TRBJ1-1; TRBD1 was called by the table and not checked on the DNA. Inclusive of both ends, the CDR3 amounts to 11 amino acids. Germline loops: CDR1 MNHEY, CDR2 SVGAGI. The CDR3 sequence is CASSYSIGQLL.

V gene TRBV19 combines with J gene TRBJ1-1, with 9 bases matching TRBD1. The CDR3 is made up of 18 amino acids. After removal of 5 bases from V and 6 bases from J, the junction contained 19 bases not matched to a gene. Germline CDR1 reads LNHDA; CDR2 reads SQIVND (reference sequence). This chain's CDR3 is CASSPISSTGGAKAEAFF. The DNA for the CDR3 is TGTGCCAGTAGTCCGATATCTTCTACAGGGGGCGCCAAGGCTGAAGCTTTCTTT.

This clonotype was recorded many times. The rearrangement links TRBV28 to TRBJ1-4; D call uncertain. This CDR3 is 15 amino acids long. Germline lookup yields CDR1 MDHEN and CDR2 SYDVKM. Trimming pared 4 bases from V and 4 bases from J, leaving 13 bases between. The CDR3 bases are TGTGCCAGCAGTTCCACGGACGGGATTAATGAAAAACTGTTTTTT. It codes for CASSSTDGINEKLFF.

The chain couples TRBV5-1 to TRBJ2-7; 8 bases agree with TRBD2. Germline CDR1 SGHRS, CDR2 YFSETQ. This CDR3 has 16 residues. Trimming at V came to 0 bases and at J to 0 bases, leaving 5 bases not matched to a gene. CDR3 coding DNA: TGCGCCAGCAGCTTGGCGGTCGGGAGGGCCTCCTACGAGCAGTACTTC. Residues: CASSLAVGRASYEQYF.

This clonotype was observed at least ten times. The genes are TRBV5-1 and TRBJ1-4, with D maybe TRBD1 (5 bases). Germline V gene lookup returns CDR1 SGHRS and CDR2 YFSETQ. The CDR3 covers 11 residues. With 6 bases removed from V and 8 bases from J, the gap between germline ends came to 8 bases. CDR3 sequence: CASKGEEKLFF. The DNA for the CDR3 is TGCGCCAGCAAAGGGGAAGAAAAACTGTTTTTT.

This clonotype was seen many times. The CDR3 region is CAISESKGIQPQHF. CDR3 in DNA: TGTGCCATCAGTGAGTCGAAAGGGATTCAGCCCCAGCATTTT. V gene TRBV10-3 combines with J gene TRBJ1-5; no firm D call. The CDR3 runs to 14 residues. The V and J ends lost 0 bases and 6 bases respectively, with 9 bases between them. Germline V gene lookup returns CDR1 ENHRY and CDR2 SYGVKD.

This clonotype was detected ten times or more. V is TRBV28 and J is TRBJ2-3; 13 bases agree with TRBD2. Per the germline V gene, CDR1 is MDHEN and CDR2 is SYDVKM. This CDR3 contains 20 residues. The V segment lost 2 bases and the J segment 2 bases; nucleotides outside the gene matches: 13. CDR3 nucleotide sequence: TGTGCCAGCAGTTTAGGGACAGGGGGGACTAGCGGGGATATCACAGATACGCAGTATTTT. Protein product: CASSLGTGGTSGDITDTQYF.

The table lists this clonotype with many counts. The V and J genes are TRBV12-3 or TRBV12-4 and TRBJ2-7, with TRBD2 matching 11 bases. The CDR3 is made up of 15 amino acids. Trimming removed 4 bases from V and 3 bases from J; junction bases left unmatched: 5. The CDR3 sequence is CASSSGTSGYYEQYF. DNA for the CDR3: TGTGCCAGCAGTTCAGGGACTAGCGGCTACTACGAGCAGTACTTC.

This clonotype was counted only a few times. This chain joins TRBV18 and TRBJ1-4; D possibly corresponds to TRBD1 (6 bases). Germline V lookup: CDR1 KGHSH, CDR2 LQKENI. CDR3 size: 14 residues. V was pared by 2 bases and J by 6 bases, with 10 bases between. The CDR3 is CASSPIRGDEKLFF. The CDR3 coding sequence is TGTGCCAGCTCACCAATCAGGGGTGATGAAAAACTGTTTTTT.

This clonotype was seen repeatedly, ten times or more. This chain links TRBV18 with TRBJ1-1; unclear D gene. CDR1 is KGHSH and CDR2 is LQKENI in the germline V gene. Trimming shortened V by 4 bases and J by 1 base, and 10 bases separated the two germline ends. The length of the CDR3 is 14 residues. The CDR3 sequence is CASSQTRQNTEAFF. The CDR3 DNA sequence: TGTGCCAGCTCACAGACGCGACAGAACACTGAAGCTTTCTTT.

The chain recombines TRBV27 with TRBJ2-7; D is unclear. The CDR3 is 11 residues long. Germline-derived CDR1 and CDR2 are MNHEY and SMNVEV (reference sequence). V was trimmed by 5 bases and J by 5 bases, leaving 7 bases between them. The CDR3 bases are TGTGCCAGCAGTGACGGCAACGAGCAGTACTTC. Translating it yields CASSDGNEQYF.

This clonotype was seen a handful of times. CDR3 nucleotide sequence: TGTGCCAGTAGTATCCTAGCCCAGGAGACAGATACGCAGTATTTT. Translated: CASSILAQETDTQYF. The J gene is TRBJ2-3, the V gene TRBV19; weak D call: TRBD2 (5 bases). In germline, CDR1 is LNHDA, CDR2 SQIVND (reference sequence). The V end lost 3 bases, the J end lost 3 bases, and 13 bases lay between the germline ends. This CDR3 spans 15 amino acids.

This clonotype was detected ten times or more. This sequence joins TRBV29-1 and TRBJ2-7, with 12 bases lining up with TRBD2. Germline loops: CDR1 SQVTM, CDR2 ANQGSEA. CDR3 size: 14 residues. With V trimmed by 6 bases and J by 3 bases, 6 bases remained unmatched. The DNA of the CDR3 is TGCAGCGTCCTACAGACTAGCGGGAGCTACGAGCAGTACTTC. Translated, it gives CSVLQTSGSYEQYF.

This clonotype occurred many times. The chain carries TRBV11-3 and TRBJ2-7, with D uncertain. The CDR3 is made up of 14 amino acids. The V and J ends lost 8 bases and 5 bases respectively, with 19 bases between them. Germline assignment: CDR1 SGHNT and CDR2 YENEEA. CDR3 region: CASSVMESPNEQYF. For the CDR3, the DNA is TGTGCCAGCTCGGTTATGGAGTCCCCAAACGAGCAGTACTTC.

This clonotype came up many times. The chain uses TRBV11-3 and TRBJ2-7, with TRBD2 identical over 8 bases. Germline-derived CDR1 and CDR2 are SGHNT and YENEEA. The CDR3 extends over 16 amino acids. The junction had 9 bases not matched to a gene; V was cut back by 2 bases and J by 3 bases. The CDR3: CASSLSRGGADYEQYF. In nucleotides, the CDR3 is TGTGCCAGCAGCTTATCCCGGGGGGGAGCGGACTACGAGCAGTACTTC.

The sample holds many counts of this clonotype. This sequence joins TRBV5-1 and TRBJ2-3, with unresolved D. Trimming took 0 bases from V and 8 from J, leaving 4 bases between them. The CDR3 is 11 amino acids. Per the germline V gene, CDR1 is SGHRS and CDR2 is YFSETQ. CDR3 amino acids: CASSLDGTQYF. The CDR3 bases are TGCGCCAGCAGCTTGGACGGTACGCAGTATTTT.

The genes are TRBV27 and TRBJ1-5; D is unclear. Trimming pared 6 bases from V and 2 bases from J, leaving 11 bases between. The CDR3 is 14 amino acids. The V gene's germline CDR1 is MNHEY and CDR2 SMNVEV (reference sequence). For the CDR3, the DNA is TGTGCCAGCAGACCGAATGGGGGCAATCAGCCCCAGCATTTT. It translates to CASRPNGGNQPQHF.

This clonotype was detected ten times or more. CDR3 bases: TGTGCCAGCAGTGTTGGGAGGTCAGATACGCAGTATTTT. Translated: CASSVGRSDTQYF. This rearrangement joins TRBV27 to TRBJ2-3; possible D gene TRBD2, 6 bases. This CDR3 contains 13 residues. Germline-derived CDR1 and CDR2 are MNHEY and SMNVEV (reference sequence). V gave up 5 bases and J gave up 4 bases, with 10 bases separating them.

The table lists this clonotype with many counts. This chain connects TRBV15 to TRBJ1-2; D not certain. CDR3 size: 13 residues. The V end was cut by 0 bases, the J end by 6 bases, with 8 bases between. Germline lookup yields CDR1 LNHNV and CDR2 YYDKDF (reference sequence). This CDR3 is CATSRDRSDGYTF. For the CDR3, the DNA is TGTGCCACCAGCAGAGACAGGAGTGATGGCTACACCTTC. The full variable domain, in which reference TRBV15 and TRBJ1-2 provide the parts outside the CDR3, is DAMVIQNPRYQVTQFGKPVTLSCSQTLNHNVMYWYQQKSSQAPKLLFHYYDKDFNNEADTPDNFQSRRPNTSFCFLDIRSPGLGDTAMYLCATSRDRSDGYTFGSGTRLTVV.

This clonotype was counted at least ten times. The V gene is TRBV12-3 or TRBV12-4, the J gene TRBJ1-1, with 9 bases identical to TRBD1. V lost 7 bases, J lost 3 bases, and 15 bases stayed unmatched. This CDR3 is 17 amino acids long. Here the CDR3 DNA reads TGTGCCAGCACCTTTCAGACAGGGGGGCGCATGGACACTGAAGCTTTCTTT. Its protein is CASTFQTGGRMDTEAFF.

This clonotype was recorded at least ten times. The gene calls are TRBV12-3 or TRBV12-4 and TRBJ2-7; maybe TRBD2 (5 bases). The length of the CDR3 is 14 residues. V was shortened by 1 base and J by 5 bases, with 12 bases between the two germline ends. CDR3 amino acids: CASSLGEQTHEQYF. CDR3 coding DNA: TGTGCCAGCAGTTTAGGGGAGCAGACCCACGAGCAGTACTTC.

V is TRBV29-1 and J is TRBJ2-7; either TRBD1 or TRBD2 may supply D (5 bases each). Trimming shortened V by 7 bases and J by 1 base, and 20 bases separated the two germline ends. CDR3 size: 15 residues. Germline values: CDR1 SQVTM, CDR2 ANQGSEA. In DNA, the CDR3 is TGCAGCGCCCTCGCATCACGGGGCGCATCCTACGAGCAGTACTTC. It specifies CSALASRGASYEQYF.

There are many counts of this clonotype. The chain is built from TRBV6-1 and TRBJ2-7, with D perhaps TRBD2 (5 bases). CDR3 size: 15 residues. The germline V gene has CDR1 MNHNS and CDR2 SASEGT. Between the trimmed V and J ends, which lost 2 bases and 3 bases, there was a span of 14 bases. The CDR3, as DNA: TGTGCCAGCAGTGAAATACCTTGGGCGGGCTACGAGCAGTACTTC. Its protein is CASSEIPWAGYEQYF.

There are many counts of this clonotype. This sequence joins TRBV20-1 and TRBJ2-2; TRBD2 aligns across 7 bases. With V trimmed by 5 bases and J by 5 bases, 11 bases remained unmatched. Looked up from germline, CDR1 is DFQATT and CDR2 is SNEGSKA (reference sequence). This CDR3 is 15 amino acids long. Here the CDR3 reads CSAGSGLADTGELFF. DNA for the CDR3: TGCAGTGCTGGTAGCGGGTTAGCGGATACCGGGGAGCTGTTTTTT.

This clonotype has a count of ten or more. The rearrangement joins TRBV28 to TRBJ1-1; TRBD1 might be the D (5 bases). In germline, CDR1 is MDHEN, CDR2 SYDVKM. The germline V and J ends were trimmed by 5 bases and 3 bases, with 22 bases remaining between them. The CDR3 has 17 residues. Written as DNA, the CDR3 is TGTGCCAGCAGTCCTTGGGGGAGGGTGGTGGTGGACACTGAAGCTTTCTTT. It specifies CASSPWGRVVVDTEAFF.

With respect to this clonotype: A much larger clonotype is one base distant, so this may be a read error. The chain couples TRBV19 to TRBJ2-6; D is unclear. Germline CDR1 and CDR2: LNHDA and SQIVND (reference sequence). CDR3 length: 17 amino acids. The CDR3 loop is CACSIKGRISGANVLTF. As DNA, the CDR3 is TGTGCCTGTAGTATAAAAGGACGGATCTCTGGGGCCAACGTCCTGACTTTC.

This clonotype was found many times. The chain couples TRBV5-1 to TRBJ2-2; 10 positions agree with TRBD1. The germline V gene has CDR1 SGHRS and CDR2 YFSETQ. The J segment lost 6 bases and the V segment lost 0 bases, leaving 11 bases of the junction unmatched. This CDR3 contains 18 residues. In nucleotides, the CDR3 is TGCGCCAGCAGCTTGGCCGCTGTTGGGACAGGGGTCGCCGGGGAGCTGTTTTTT. This encodes CASSLAAVGTGVAGELFF.

Many counts were recorded for this clonotype. V and J are TRBV20-1 and TRBJ1-1, with D maybe TRBD1 (5 bases). The CDR3 runs 13 residues. Germline CDR1 is DFQATT and CDR2 is SNEGSKA (reference sequence). V gave up 3 bases and J gave up 1 base, with 9 bases separating them. CDR3 region: CSASPGRNTEAFF. CDR3 nucleotides: TGCAGTGCTAGCCCAGGGCGGAACACTGAAGCTTTCTTT.

This clonotype was recorded at least ten times. J is TRBJ2-3 and V is TRBV20-1; 10 nucleotides match TRBD1. Per germline, CDR1 DFQATT and CDR2 SNEGSKA (reference sequence). The CDR3 loop spans 15 amino acids. Trimming cost V 5 bases and J 2 bases; bases outside gene matches: 7. CDR3 amino acids: CSASGQGEITDTQYF. CDR3 nucleotides: TGCAGTGCTTCAGGACAGGGGGAAATCACAGATACGCAGTATTTT.

This clonotype was seen at least ten times. The chain carries TRBV7-3 and TRBJ1-6; D might be TRBD1 (6 bases). The V and J ends lost 5 bases and 0 bases respectively, with 26 bases between them. Germline V gene data show CDR1 as SGHTA and CDR2 as FQGTGA. This CDR3 is built from 21 residues. CDR3 protein: CASSHPGHGFGLSSYNSPLHF. The CDR3 DNA reads as TGTGCCAGCAGCCATCCGGGACATGGCTTCGGGCTTAGCTCCTATAATTCACCCCTCCACTTT.